This note documents a single T cell receptor beta chain sequence. Its specific antigen is unknown. Base qualities are not provided; no much larger clone lies one nucleotide away. The CDR3 contains 17 residues, cysteine and phenylalanine counted. Here the CDR3 DNA is all that survives: 51 bases in frame from base 1. Ends trimmed: V by 3 bases, J by 3 bases; bases unmatched to a gene: 6. CDR1 and CDR2 (KGHSH, LQKENI) derive from the germline V gene. This entry is derived from a study of cytomegalovirus exposure and HLA in healthy donors (dated by TCRdb to 2016 to 2017). Study-level background: The approximately 710 repertoires of the first cohort and the roughly 120 validation repertoires were produced on the same platform, according to a later analysis. To predict cytomegalovirus infection status, the study combined high-throughput TCR immunosequencing, statistical association of individual TCRs with disease status, and machine learning. Besides the first cohort of 550 to 750 subjects, a separate validation cohort made up of roughly 120 different subjects was used. The aim of the study was to test whether cataloging public T cell receptors could identify signatures of past pathogen exposure. The paper as a whole reports these results and caveats: The authors suggested that the approach could potentially be extended to other disease states and immunological phenotypes. In the study, approximately 150 TCR beta chains were listed as associated with cytomegalovirus. In vitro tests confirmed that a few of the cytomegalovirus-associated TCR beta chains recognize cytomegalovirus antigens. A later analysis lacked HLA typing for the validation cohort, so it scored co-occurrence in that cohort across all 120 or so repertoires. Most TCR sequences were observed very rarely across donors, whereas some public TCRs were present in many individuals. The classifier was reported to diagnose cytomegalovirus status with high specificity and sensitivity in both the original and validation cohorts. A later analysis found that TCRs clustered in the first cohort also tended to co-occur in the 95 to 150 validation repertoires, with just under 95% of cluster scores above 0.

The donors belonged to the validation cohort of over a hundred subjects, which was separate from the approximately 700-subject first cohort. Preparation of the library involved the immunoSEQ multiplex PCR assay. In the authors' own workflow: To diagnose cytomegalovirus status from the catalog of TCR beta chain sequences, a statistical classification framework was built. Held by TCRdb, this immuneACCESS table contains in-frame sequences only and omits some clones. Under half of the omission traces to an unresolved V gene where checked; the cause of the rest is unknown. The V and J calls and the clone size are those of that table, but D and trimming were determined from the DNA. Across this sample there are 98,000 or so clones, with about 94% seen only once. Approximately 0.67% of the sample is held by the ten biggest clonotypes.

This clonotype was obtained from a woman between 18 and 29 years old in good health and CMV-seronegative. The sample was PBMCs. The rearranged chain carries TRBV18 and TRBJ2-6, and 9 junction bases match TRBD1. The CDR3 region has the sequence CASSPTGTGSGANVLTF. The DNA sequence is as follows: TGTGCCAGCTCACCTACTGGGACAGGGAGTGGGGCCAACGTCCTGACTTTC. The reference TRBV18 and TRBJ2-6 proteins fill in what lies around the CDR3, so the full variable domain reads NAGVMQNPRHLVRRRGQEARLRCSPMKGHSHVYWYRQLPEEGLKFMVYLQKENIIDESGMPKERFSAEFPKEGPSILRIQQVVRGDSAAYFCASSPTGTGSGANVLTFGAGSRLTVL.